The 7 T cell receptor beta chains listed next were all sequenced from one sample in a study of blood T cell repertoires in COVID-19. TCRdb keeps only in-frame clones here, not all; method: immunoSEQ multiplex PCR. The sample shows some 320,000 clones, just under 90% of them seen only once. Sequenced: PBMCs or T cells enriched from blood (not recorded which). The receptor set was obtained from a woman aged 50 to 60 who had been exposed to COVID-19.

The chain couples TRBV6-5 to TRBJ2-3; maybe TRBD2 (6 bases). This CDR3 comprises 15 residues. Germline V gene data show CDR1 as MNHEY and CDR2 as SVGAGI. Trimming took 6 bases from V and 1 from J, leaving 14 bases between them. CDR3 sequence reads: CASRKEGLRTDTQYF. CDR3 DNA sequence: TGTGCCAGCAGGAAGGAGGGCCTTCGCACAGATACGCAGTATTTT.

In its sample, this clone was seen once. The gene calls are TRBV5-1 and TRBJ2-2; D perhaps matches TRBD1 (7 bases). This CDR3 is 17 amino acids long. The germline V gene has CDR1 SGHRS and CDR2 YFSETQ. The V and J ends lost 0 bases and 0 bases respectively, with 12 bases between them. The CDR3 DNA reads TGCGCCAGCAGCTTGGGGAGGGGGCTATCGAACACCGGGGAGCTGTTTTTT. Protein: CASSLGRGLSNTGELFF.

CDR3: CASTGGGETQYF. The CDR3 DNA reads TGTGCCAGCACGGGCGGGGGAGAGACCCAGTACTTC. The J gene is TRBJ2-5, the V gene TRBV2, with 7 bases that match TRBD2. Germline CDR1 is SNHLY and CDR2 is FYNNEI. The CDR3 totals 12 residues. Losses at the gene ends were 7 bases for V and 4 bases for J; bases not matched to a gene: 3.

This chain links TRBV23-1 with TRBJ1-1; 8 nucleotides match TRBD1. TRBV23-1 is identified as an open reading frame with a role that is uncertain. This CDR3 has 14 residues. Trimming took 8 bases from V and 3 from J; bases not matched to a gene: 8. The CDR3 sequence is CASPTSDRDTEAFF. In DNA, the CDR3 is TGCGCCAGCCCAACCTCGGACAGGGACACTGAAGCTTTCTTT.

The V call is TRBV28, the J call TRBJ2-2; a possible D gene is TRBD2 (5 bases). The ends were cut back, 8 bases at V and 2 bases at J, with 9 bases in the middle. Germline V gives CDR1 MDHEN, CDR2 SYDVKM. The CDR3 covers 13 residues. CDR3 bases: TGTGCCAGCCTACTAGGAAACACCGGGGAGCTGTTTTTT. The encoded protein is CASLLGNTGELFF.

The CDR3 bases are TGTGCCAGCAGTTGGGCAGGGGGAGGTGAAAAACTGTTTTTT. Translating gives CASSWAGGGEKLFF. V usage is TRBV28 and J usage is TRBJ1-4, with 7 bases identical to TRBD1. V lost 4 bases and J lost 7; bases outside the gene matches: 6. From germline, CDR1 is MDHEN and CDR2 SYDVKM. CDR3 length equals 14 residues.

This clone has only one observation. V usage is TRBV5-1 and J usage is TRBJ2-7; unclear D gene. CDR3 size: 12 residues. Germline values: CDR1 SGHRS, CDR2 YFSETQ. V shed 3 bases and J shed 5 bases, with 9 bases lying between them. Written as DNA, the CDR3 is TGCGCCAGCAGCTCGGGTAGCCACGAGCAGTACTTC. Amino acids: CASSSGSHEQYF.